These T cell receptor beta chains were read from a single sample in a study of regulatory T cells in long-lasting Graves disease. TCRdb re-called the multiplex PCR reads through MiXCR, storing one row per CDR3 protein. The table shows roughly 610,000 distinct CDR3 sequences, with roughly 16% occurring only once. This sample also belongs to another study, concerning T cells in Graves' hyperthyroidism and ophthalmopathy.

Specimen: peripheral blood mononuclear cells (PBMCs), collected at new diagnosis, from a patient treated with antithyroid drugs. These receptors were collected from a man between 18 and 35 years old with Graves disease. Each CDR3 is given with its conserved first and last residue. A D gene is named only where the DNA matches it firmly. Not all rows give a size; the values are once, few, many and, for expanded clones, a class.

V: TRBV6-1
size: few
J: TRBJ1-2
D: .
CDR3: CASTTGLEGYTF
DNA: TGTGCCAGCACTACGGGTTTGGAGGGCTACACCTTC

V: TRBV11-2
size: .
J: TRBJ1-2
D: TRBD1
CDR3: CASSLDSDRVEGYTF
DNA: TGTGCCAGCAGCTTAGATTCGGACAGGGTGGAAGGCTACACCTTC

V: TRBV20-1
size: .
J: TRBJ1-5
D: TRBD1
CDR3: CSAKDRVGNQPQHF
DNA: TGCAGTGCCAAAGACAGGGTTGGGAATCAGCCCCAGCATTTT

V: TRBV30
size: many
J: TRBJ2-1
D: TRBD2
CDR3: CAWSPGLASDEQFF
DNA: TGTGCCTGGAGCCCGGGACTAGCGAGCGATGAGCAGTTCTTC

V: TRBV20-1
size: .
J: TRBJ1-6
D: .
CDR3: CSAKVYNSPLHF
DNA: TGCAGTGCTAAAGTGTATAATTCACCCCTCCACTTT

V: TRBV6-1
size: .
J: TRBJ2-5
D: .
CDR3: CASSEAYGRGIQETQYF
DNA: TGTGCCAGCAGTGAAGCATATGGGAGGGGGATCCAAGAGACCCAGTACTTC

V: TRBV27
size: many
J: TRBJ2-1
D: TRBD2
CDR3: CASSSPLAGASNEQFF
DNA: TGTGCCAGCAGTTCCCCTCTAGCGGGAGCTAGCAATGAGCAGTTCTTC

V: TRBV6-5
size: many
J: TRBJ1-4
D: .
CDR3: CASSYTLRGNEKLFF
DNA: TGTGCCAGCAGTTACACCTTGCGGGGGAATGAAAAACTGTTTTTT

V: TRBV27
size: few
J: TRBJ2-7
D: .
CDR3: CASSRGQTSYEQYF
DNA: TGTGCCAGCAGTCGAGGACAGACTTCCTACGAGCAGTACTTC

V: TRBV6-1
size: few
J: TRBJ2-3
D: .
CDR3: CASSESSGSTDTQYF
DNA: TGTGCCAGCAGTGAAAGTAGCGGAAGCACAGATACGCAGTATTTT

V: TRBV5-1
size: .
J: TRBJ2-3
D: TRBD1
CDR3: CASSGTGVEHADTQYF
DNA: TGCGCCAGCAGCGGGACAGGGGTGGAGCACGCAGATACGCAGTATTTT

V: TRBV9
size: many
J: TRBJ2-1
D: TRBD2
CDR3: CASSVGTSMPNEQFF
DNA: TGTGCCAGCAGCGTAGGGACTAGCATGCCCAATGAGCAGTTCTTC

V: TRBV7-9
size: many
J: TRBJ2-1
D: TRBD2
CDR3: CASSVTSGKKQFF
DNA: TGTGCCAGCAGCGTGACTAGCGGGAAAAAGCAGTTCTTC

V: TRBV6-2/TRBV6-3
size: few
J: TRBJ2-2
D: TRBD1
CDR3: CASGGQHGTGELFF
DNA: TGTGCCAGCGGGGGACAGCACGGCACCGGGGAGCTGTTTTTT

V: TRBV15
size: once
J: TRBJ2-5
D: .
CDR3: CATSSGGEETQYF
DNA: TGTGCCACCAGCAGCGGGGGCGAGGAGACCCAGTACTTC

V: TRBV12-3/TRBV12-4
size: .
J: TRBJ2-1
D: .
CDR3: CASSRTENYNEQFF
DNA: TGTGCCAGCAGTCGTACAGAAAACTACAATGAGCAGTTCTTC

V: TRBV7-2
size: many
J: TRBJ2-7
D: TRBD2
CDR3: CASSFGLAGGLDEQYF
DNA: TGTGCCAGCAGCTTTGGTCTAGCGGGAGGTCTGGACGAGCAGTACTTC

V: TRBV30
size: many
J: TRBJ1-1
D: .
CDR3: CAWSPRRGPTEAFF
DNA: TGTGCCTGGAGTCCCCGCCGTGGACCGACTGAAGCTTTCTTT

V: TRBV2
size: many
J: TRBJ2-7
D: TRBD1
CDR3: CASSEARQGNYEQYF
DNA: TGTGCCAGCAGTGAAGCGCGACAGGGAAACTACGAGCAGTACTTC

V: TRBV27
size: few
J: TRBJ2-7
D: TRBD1
CDR3: CASSINRGAYEQYF
DNA: TGTGCCAGCAGCATTAACAGGGGGGCCTACGAGCAGTACTTC

V: TRBV3-1
size: .
J: TRBJ2-3
D: .
CDR3: CASSQELDSSDTQYF
DNA: TGTGCCAGCAGCCAAGAGTTAGATAGCTCAGATACGCAGTATTTT

V: TRBV28
size: few
J: TRBJ1-3
D: .
CDR3: CASGSRGSGNTIYF
DNA: TGTGCCAGCGGCTCGAGGGGTTCTGGAAACACCATATATTTT

V: TRBV4-1
size: .
J: TRBJ2-7
D: .
CDR3: CASSQDVGGTLTYEQYF
DNA: TGCGCCAGCAGCCAAGATGTTGGCGGGACCCTGACCTACGAGCAGTACTTC

V: TRBV2
size: many
J: TRBJ2-1
D: TRBD2
CDR3: CASSPLSGLEIEEQFF
DNA: TGTGCCAGCAGCCCTTTATCGGGACTAGAAATCGAAGAGCAGTTCTTC

V: TRBV12-3/TRBV12-4
size: many
J: TRBJ2-3
D: TRBD2
CDR3: CASRGTASGRAEKYSDTQYF
DNA: TGTGCCAGCAGGGGGACGGCTAGCGGGAGGGCCGAGAAGTATTCAGATACGCAGTATTTT

V: TRBV9
size: few
J: TRBJ2-1
D: .
CDR3: CASSVEAGSYNEQFF
DNA: TGTGCCAGCAGCGTAGAGGCAGGGTCCTACAATGAGCAGTTCTTC

V: TRBV13
size: .
J: TRBJ2-4
D: .
CDR3: CASSLQENIQYF
DNA: TGTGCCAGCAGCTTACAGGAAAACATTCAGTACTTC

V: TRBV6-1
size: many
J: TRBJ2-5
D: .
CDR3: CASSALKQRRLRETQYF
DNA: TGTGCCAGCAGTGCCCTCAAGCAGCGCAGGCTCCGAGAGACCCAGTACTTC

V: TRBV7-8
size: .
J: TRBJ1-1
D: .
CDR3: CASSLEGWDTEAFF
DNA: TGTGCCAGCAGCTTAGAGGGTTGGGACACTGAAGCTTTCTTT

V: TRBV2
size: many
J: TRBJ2-7
D: .
CDR3: CASSERRGGLYEQYF
DNA: TGTGCCAGCAGTGAAAGGCGAGGGGGGCTGTACGAGCAGTACTTC

V: TRBV27
size: .
J: TRBJ2-3
D: .
CDR3: CASSPVTKADTQYF
DNA: TGTGCCAGCAGTCCCGTCACAAAAGCAGATACGCAGTATTTT

V: TRBV5-4
size: few
J: TRBJ2-7
D: .
CDR3: CASSSNSPYNYEQYF
DNA: TGTGCCAGCAGCTCCAATTCCCCCTATAACTACGAGCAGTACTTC

V: TRBV11-2
size: few
J: TRBJ2-7
D: .
CDR3: CASTLDRSYEQYF
DNA: TGTGCCAGCACCCTCGACAGATCCTACGAGCAGTACTTC

V: TRBV27
size: many
J: TRBJ2-7
D: .
CDR3: CASRSGTLYEQYF
DNA: TGTGCCAGCCGCTCTGGGACCCTATACGAGCAGTACTTC

V: TRBV20-1
size: many
J: TRBJ2-1
D: .
CDR3: CSVRRDHNEQFF
DNA: TGCAGTGTTCGTAGGGACCACAATGAGCAGTTCTTC

V: TRBV2
size: .
J: TRBJ2-5
D: TRBD2
CDR3: CASRTDAGGRGTQYF
DNA: TGTGCCAGCAGAACTGACGCGGGAGGAAGGGGGACCCAGTACTTC

V: TRBV4-1
size: once
J: TRBJ2-1
D: .
CDR3: CASSQDGGTTYNEQFF
DNA: TGCGCCAGCAGCCAAGACGGCGGAACGACGTACAATGAGCAGTTCTTC

V: TRBV12-3/TRBV12-4
size: many
J: TRBJ2-5
D: TRBD1
CDR3: CASSPSSSGTGEPETQYF
DNA: TGTGCCAGCAGCCCCTCTAGCTCCGGGACAGGGGAACCAGAGACCCAGTACTTC

V: TRBV28
size: .
J: TRBJ1-3
D: .
CDR3: CASSLSSGLGNTIYF
DNA: TGTGCCAGCAGTTTAAGCTCTGGGTTGGGAAACACCATATATTTT

V: TRBV5-6
size: many
J: TRBJ1-1
D: .
CDR3: CASSPRGGMNTEAFF
DNA: TGTGCCAGCAGCCCTCGGGGGGGTATGAACACTGAAGCTTTCTTT

V: TRBV5-5
size: few
J: TRBJ2-3
D: .
CDR3: CASSFGQGRDTQYF
DNA: TGTGCCAGCAGCTTTGGCCAGGGGAGAGATACGCAGTATTTT